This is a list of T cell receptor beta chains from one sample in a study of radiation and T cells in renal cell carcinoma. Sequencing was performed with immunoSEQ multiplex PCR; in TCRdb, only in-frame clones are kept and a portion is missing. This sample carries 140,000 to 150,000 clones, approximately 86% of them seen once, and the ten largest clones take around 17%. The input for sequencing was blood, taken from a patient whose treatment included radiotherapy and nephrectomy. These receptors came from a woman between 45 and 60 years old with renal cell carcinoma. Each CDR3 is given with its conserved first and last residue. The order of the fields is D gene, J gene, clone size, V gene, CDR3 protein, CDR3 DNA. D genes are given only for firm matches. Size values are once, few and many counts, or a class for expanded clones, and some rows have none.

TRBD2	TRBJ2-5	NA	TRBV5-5	CASPPERGTQYF	TGTGCCAGCCCACCGGAGCGGGGGACCCAGTACTTC
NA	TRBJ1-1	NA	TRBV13	CASSNDPSGGQAEAFF	TGTGCCAGCAGCAACGACCCCTCCGGGGGGCAGGCTGAAGCTTTCTTT
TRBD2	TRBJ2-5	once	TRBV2	CASTVTSGGGQETQYF	TGTGCCAGCACCGTGACTAGCGGGGGGGGCCAAGAGACCCAGTACTTC
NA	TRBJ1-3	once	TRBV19	CASSSQAGSHSGNTIYF	TGTGCCAGTAGTAGCCAGGCCGGGAGCCACTCTGGAAACACCATATATTTT
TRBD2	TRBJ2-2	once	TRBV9	CASSVFAGDNTGELFF	TGTGCCAGCAGCGTTTTTGCGGGAGATAACACCGGGGAGCTGTTTTTT
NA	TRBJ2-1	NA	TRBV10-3	CAISEGGAGWNEQFF	TGTGCCATCAGTGAAGGGGGGGCAGGGTGGAATGAGCAGTTCTTC
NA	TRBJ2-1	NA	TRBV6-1	CASSESGHEQFF	TGTGCCAGCAGTGAATCGGGTCATGAGCAGTTCTTC
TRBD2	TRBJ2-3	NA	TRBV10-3	CAISGTSGGVDTQYF	TGTGCCATCAGTGGAACTAGCGGGGGGGTTGATACGCAGTATTTT
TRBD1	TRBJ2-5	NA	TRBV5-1	CASSILGTGGEETQYF	TGCGCCAGCAGTATCCTTGGGACAGGGGGCGAGGAGACCCAGTACTTC
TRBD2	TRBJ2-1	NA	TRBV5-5	CASSLGLAGFNEQFF	TGTGCCAGCAGCTTGGGGCTAGCGGGTTTCAATGAGCAGTTCTTC
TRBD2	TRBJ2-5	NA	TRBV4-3	CASSLLAGAQETQYF	TGCGCCAGCAGCCTACTAGCGGGGGCCCAAGAGACCCAGTACTTC
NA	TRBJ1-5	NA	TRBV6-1	CASSENQGGQPQHF	TGTGCCAGCAGTGAAAATCAGGGAGGGCAGCCCCAGCATTTT
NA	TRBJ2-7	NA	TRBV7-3	CASSSPKEQYF	TGTGCCAGCAGCTCTCCTAAGGAGCAGTACTTC
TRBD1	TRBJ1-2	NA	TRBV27	CASSLIGGGGYGYTF	TGTGCCAGCAGTTTAATTGGAGGGGGCGGCTATGGCTACACCTTC
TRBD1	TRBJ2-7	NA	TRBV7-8	CASRTGTGVYGQYF	TGTGCCAGCAGAACCGGGACAGGGGTCTACGGGCAGTACTTC
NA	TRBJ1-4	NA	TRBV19	CASSRTAATNEKLFF	TGTGCCAGTAGTAGGACAGCAGCAACTAATGAAAAACTGTTTTTT
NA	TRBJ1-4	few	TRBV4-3	CASSQKRGGAPLFF	TGCGCCAGCAGCCAAAAAAGGGGTGGGGCACCGCTGTTTTTT
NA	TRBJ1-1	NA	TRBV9	CASSVGRVGTEAFF	TGTGCCAGCAGCGTAGGCAGGGTGGGCACTGAAGCTTTCTTT
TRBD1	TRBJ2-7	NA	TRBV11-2	CASSLVSGQGYEQYF	TGTGCCAGCAGCTTAGTGTCCGGACAGGGCTACGAGCAGTACTTC
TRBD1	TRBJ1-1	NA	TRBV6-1	CASSPPGGNTEAFF	TGTGCCAGCAGTCCCCCAGGGGGCAACACTGAAGCTTTCTTT
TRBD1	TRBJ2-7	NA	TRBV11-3	CASSRDRESYEQYF	TGTGCCAGCAGCCGAGACAGGGAGTCCTACGAGCAGTACTTC
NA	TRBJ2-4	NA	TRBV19	CASSPFFRGQGAKNIQYF	TGTGCCAGTAGTCCCTTTTTCCGGGGTCAGGGGGCCAAAAACATTCAGTACTTC
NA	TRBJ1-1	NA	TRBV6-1	CASTISLWGDTEAFF	TGTGCCAGCACTATTAGTCTTTGGGGGGACACTGAAGCTTTCTTT
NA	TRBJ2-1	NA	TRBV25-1	CASGDMGLFF	TGTGCCAGCGGGGATATGGGTCTGTTCTTC
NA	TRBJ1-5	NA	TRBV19	CASKYKDNQPQHF	TGTGCCAGTAAATACAAGGACAATCAGCCCCAGCATTTT
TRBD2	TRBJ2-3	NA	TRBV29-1	CSVDLLAGRTDTQYF	TGCAGCGTTGATTTGCTAGCGGGTCGCACAGATACGCAGTATTTT
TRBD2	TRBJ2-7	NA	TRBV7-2	CASSLSGRTEQYF	TGTGCCAGCAGCCTAAGCGGGAGAACCGAGCAGTACTTC
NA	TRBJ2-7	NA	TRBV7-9	CASSIGTPWEQYF	TGTGCCAGCAGCATCGGGACACCCTGGGAGCAGTACTTC
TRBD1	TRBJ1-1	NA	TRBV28	CASSSDRGPEAFF	TGTGCCAGCAGTTCGGACAGGGGACCTGAAGCTTTCTTT
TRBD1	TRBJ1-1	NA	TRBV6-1	CASRRQGEAFF	TGTGCCAGCAGAAGACAGGGTGAAGCTTTCTTT
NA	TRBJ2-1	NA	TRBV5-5	CASSLDNNEQFF	TGTGCCAGCAGCTTGGACAACAATGAGCAGTTCTTC
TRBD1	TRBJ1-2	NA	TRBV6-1	CASTLTGGGYGYTF	TGTGCCAGCACCTTGACAGGGGGCGGCTATGGCTACACCTTC
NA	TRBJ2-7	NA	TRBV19	CASSVGGTRDAYEQYF	TGTGCCAGTAGTGTCGGTGGGACACGCGACGCCTACGAGCAGTACTTC
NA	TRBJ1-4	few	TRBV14	CASSPGTVNEKLFF	TGTGCCAGCAGCCCGGGGACGGTTAATGAAAAACTGTTTTTT
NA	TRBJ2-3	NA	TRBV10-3	CAIKEVSDTQYF	TGTGCCATCAAAGAGGTTTCAGATACGCAGTATTTT
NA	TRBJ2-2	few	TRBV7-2	CASSLAGQNTGELFF	TGTGCCAGCAGCTTAGCTGGACAGAACACCGGGGAGCTGTTTTTT
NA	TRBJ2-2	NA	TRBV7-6	CASTLPATGELFF	TGTGCCAGCACACTACCGGCCACCGGGGAGCTGTTTTTT
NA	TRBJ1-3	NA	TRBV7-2	CASSLILGTIYF	TGTGCCAGCAGCTTAATTCTGGGGACCATATATTTT
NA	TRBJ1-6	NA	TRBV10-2	CASRTDSYSYNSPLHF	TGCGCCAGCAGAACCGACAGCTACTCCTATAATTCACCCCTCCACTTT
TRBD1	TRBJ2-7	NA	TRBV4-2	CASSQVPGQLYEQYF	TGTGCCAGCAGCCAAGTCCCGGGACAGCTCTACGAGCAGTACTTC
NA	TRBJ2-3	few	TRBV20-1	CSARGGDTQYF	TGCAGTGCCAGGGGTGGGGATACGCAGTATTTT
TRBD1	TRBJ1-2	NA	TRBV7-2	CASSSRPGQDYTF	TGTGCCAGCAGCTCACGACCGGGACAGGACTACACCTTC
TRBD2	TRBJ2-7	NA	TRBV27	CASSPGLAGDATYEQYF	TGTGCCAGCAGTCCGGGACTAGCGGGTGACGCCACCTACGAGCAGTACTTC
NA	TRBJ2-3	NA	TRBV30	CASSFGPGDTQYF	TGTGCCTCGAGTTTCGGTCCCGGGGATACGCAGTATTTT
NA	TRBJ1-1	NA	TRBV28	CASSLWALPNTEAFF	TGTGCCAGCAGTTTATGGGCACTCCCGAACACTGAAGCTTTCTTT
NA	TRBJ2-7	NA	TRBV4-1	CASSHVGGTAIYGQYF	TGCGCCAGCAGCCATGTGGGGGGGACAGCTATTTACGGGCAGTACTTC
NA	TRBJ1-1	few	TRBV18	CASSPRRGMEAFF	TGTGCCAGCTCACCACGTCGGGGAATGGAAGCTTTCTTT
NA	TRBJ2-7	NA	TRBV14	CASSQGGEQYF	TGTGCCAGCAGCCAAGGGGGCGAGCAGTACTTC
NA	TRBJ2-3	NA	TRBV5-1	CASSSGLRGLGDTQYF	TGCGCCAGCAGCTCCGGACTAAGGGGGTTAGGAGATACGCAGTATTTT
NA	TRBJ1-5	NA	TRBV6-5	CASSSRGSQPQHF	TGTGCCAGCAGTTCCAGGGGTAGTCAGCCCCAGCATTTT
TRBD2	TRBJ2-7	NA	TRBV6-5	CASGGLAGNAYEQYF	TGTGCCAGCGGGGGACTAGCGGGAAATGCGTACGAGCAGTACTTC